These T cell receptor beta chains were read from a single sample in a study of CD8+CD57+ T cells in acquired aplastic anemia. TCRdb redid the calling of the reads with MiXCR, one entry per CDR3 protein. The sample carries about 190,000 distinct CDR3 sequences, under 70% recorded once. Sequencing was done on a sample of sorted CD4+, CD8+, or CD8+CD57+ T cells (not recorded which) from PBMCs. All receptors derive from a human donor with severe aplastic anemia or a healthy control (not recorded which). CDR3s include the opening cysteine and the closing phenylalanine or tryptophan. D genes are given only for firm matches. Clone size is stated in some rows and not others, as once, few, many or a class when expanded.

TRBJ2-1 | TRBD2 | TRBV7-9 | . | CASSHVGGVNEQFF | TGCGCCAGCAGCCACGTCGGGGGGGTCAATGAGCAGTTCTTC
TRBJ2-7 | . | TRBV25-1 | . | CASSARDQGRNTYEQYF | TGTGCCAGCAGTGCTAGAGATCAGGGGAGAAATACCTACGAGCAGTACTTC
TRBJ1-1 | . | TRBV6-5 | many | CASSPTVVTEAFF | TGTGCCAGCAGTCCGACAGTAGTCACTGAAGCTTTCTTT
TRBJ2-1 | TRBD2 | TRBV10-3 | once | CAISGREVGNEQFF | TGTGCCATCAGCGGGAGGGAAGTTGGAAATGAGCAGTTCTTC
TRBJ2-7 | . | TRBV5-1 | . | CASSDPRAYEQYF | TGCGCCAGCAGCGACCCCAGGGCGTACGAGCAGTACTTC
TRBJ2-1 | . | TRBV2 | many | CASRYLGGEQFF | TGTGCCAGCAGATACCTAGGGGGTGAGCAGTTCTTC
TRBJ1-4 | TRBD1 | TRBV7-9 | . | CASSLVRTGSNEKLFF | TGTGCCAGCAGCTTAGTTCGGACAGGAAGTAATGAAAAACTGTTTTTT
TRBJ2-3 | . | TRBV2 | many | CASRPGQFTDTQYF | TGTGCCAGCAGGCCAGGACAATTCACAGATACGCAGTATTTT
TRBJ2-3 | TRBD2 | TRBV7-9 | . | CASSIGTSGGARFDTQYF | TGTGCCAGCAGTATCGGGACTAGCGGGGGGGCGAGGTTTGATACGCAGTATTTT
TRBJ2-7 | . | TRBV15 | . | CATSRVGAGTVEYF | .
TRBJ2-1 | . | TRBV19 | . | CATTPGPYNEQFF | TGTGCCACCACACCGGGTCCATACAATGAGCAGTTCTTC
TRBJ2-7 | . | TRBV7-7 | many | CASSGGITYEQYF | TGTGCTAGCAGCGGAGGTATAACCTACGAGCAGTACTTC
TRBJ1-3 | TRBD1 | TRBV7-2 | . | CASSDGQGAGNTIYF | TGTGCCAGCAGCGATGGACAGGGGGCAGGAAACACCATATATTTT
TRBJ2-7 | . | TRBV7-8 | . | CASSPMTGGGHGGEQYF | TGTGCCAGCAGCCCTATGACTGGCGGGGGCCATGGGGGCGAGCAGTACTTC
TRBJ1-1 | . | TRBV20-1 | . | CSASLTDTEAFF | TGCAGTGCTAGCCTCACGGACACTGAAGCTTTCTTT
TRBJ2-5 | . | TRBV24-1 | . | CATSDFSAGQETQYF | TGTGCCACCAGTGATTTTTCCGCGGGCCAAGAGACCCAGTACTTC
TRBJ1-2 | . | TRBV25-1 | . | CASSSLGAGRGNYGYTF | TGTGCCAGCAGTTCCCTAGGGGCGGGGCGAGGAAACTATGGCTACACCTTC
TRBJ2-3 | . | TRBV7-8 | few | CASSPLVGDTQYF | TGTGCCAGCAGCCCCCTGGTGGGAGATACGCAGTATTTT
TRBJ2-6 | TRBD2 | TRBV5-1 | . | CASSPGLAGGNVLTF | TGCGCCAGCAGCCCTGGGCTAGCGGGGGGGAACGTCCTGACTTTC
TRBJ2-7 | . | TRBV12-3/TRBV12-4 | many | CASSFRQAEEQYF | TGTGCCAGCAGTTTCCGGCAGGCGGAGGAGCAGTACTTC
TRBJ1-1 | . | TRBV5-1 | few | CASSLKGQNTEAFF | TGCGCCAGCAGCTTGAAGGGACAGAACACTGAAGCTTTCTTT
TRBJ2-3 | TRBD2 | TRBV24-1 | few | CATSDPRGEISTDTQYF | TGTGCCACCAGTGATCCACGGGGGGAAATAAGCACAGATACGCAGTATTTT
TRBJ1-2 | . | TRBV19 | . | CASSIMGSGYTF | TGTGCCAGTAGTATAATGGGTAGCGGCTACACCTTC
TRBJ2-7 | TRBD2 | TRBV7-9 | . | CASSLDQTSGEQYF | TGTGCCAGCAGCTTAGACCAGACTAGCGGCGAGCAGTACTTC
TRBJ1-4 | . | TRBV7-9 | many | CASSRATNEKLFF | TGTGCCAGCAGCAGGGCAACTAATGAAAAACTGTTTTTT
TRBJ2-7 | . | TRBV20-1 | few | CSARAANRNEQYF | TGCAGTGCTAGAGCGGCAAACAGGAACGAGCAGTACTTC
TRBJ2-7 | . | TRBV29-1 | . | CSLAGYYEQYF | TGCAGCTTGGCGGGGTACTACGAGCAGTACTTC
TRBJ2-7 | TRBD1 | TRBV10-3 | . | CAIAQGSGEQYF | TGTGCCATCGCACAGGGGTCAGGCGAGCAGTACTTC
TRBJ2-7 | . | TRBV7-8 | few | CASVREVSYEQYF | TGTGCCAGCGTGAGGGAAGTTTCCTACGAGCAGTACTTC
TRBJ2-3 | TRBD2 | TRBV2 | . | CASSDTSGSADTQYF | TGTGCCAGCAGTGACACTAGCGGGAGTGCAGATACGCAGTATTTT
TRBJ1-1 | . | TRBV29-1 | . | CSLGEGTEAFF | TGCAGCCTCGGAGAGGGCACTGAAGCTTTCTTT
TRBJ2-5 | . | TRBV10-1 | . | CASSDGLEGEQETQYF | TGCGCCAGCAGTGATGGTCTGGAGGGGGAACAAGAGACCCAGTACTTC
TRBJ1-2 | . | TRBV5-8 | . | CASSPNVVADGYTF | TGTGCCAGCAGCCCGAACGTCGTCGCGGATGGCTACACCTTC
TRBJ1-6 | . | TRBV19 | . | CASSIGDDSPLHF | TGTGCCAGTAGTATAGGGGACGATTCACCCCTCCACTTT
TRBJ2-3 | TRBD2 | TRBV4-1 | many | CASSQVLAGGLSTDTQYF | TGCGCCAGCAGCCAAGTTCTAGCGGGGGGCCTTAGCACAGATACGCAGTATTTT
TRBJ2-5 | . | TRBV15 | . | CATSTRTEKTQYF | TGTGCCACCAGCACCCGAACTGAAAAGACCCAGTACTTC
TRBJ2-7 | . | TRBV5-1 | . | CASSSGQGFHEQYF | TGCGCCAGCAGCTCCGGCCAGGGGTTCCACGAGCAGTACTTC
TRBJ2-7 | . | TRBV15 | . | CATSRTHEQYF | TGTGCCACCAGCAGAACCCACGAGCAGTACTTC
TRBJ2-1 | TRBD1 | TRBV6-5 | . | CASSYSIGQGNNEQFF | TGTGCCAGCAGTTACTCGATCGGACAGGGTAACAATGAGCAGTTCTTC
TRBJ2-3 | . | TRBV13 | . | CASSVGETETQYF | TGTGCCAGCAGTGTCGGAGAGACAGAGACGCAGTATTTT
TRBJ2-7 | . | TRBV7-9 | . | CASSFSGGMNEQYF | TGTGCCAGCAGCTTTTCGGGGGGCATGAACGAGCAGTACTTC
TRBJ2-5 | . | TRBV15 | once | CATSKRYPSETQYF | TGTGCCACCAGCAAGCGGTACCCCTCGGAGACCCAGTACTTC